This T cell receptor (beta chain) was found in a study of T cell repertoires in cytomegalovirus infection. Overall study: Epitope selection comprised recently identified HLA-C-restricted CMV epitopes and well-studied HLA-B-restricted CMV epitopes. In public TCR beta signatures, there were indications of both CMV infection and matching HLA type.

TCRdb re-called the reads through MiXCR, storing one row per CDR3 protein. The sample shows about 470,000 distinct CDR3 sequences, under 55% of them seen only once. Whole-study results and caveats: Dominating the ex vivo response were HLA-C-restricted CMV-specific TCR beta clonotypes. Public TCR beta family frequency separated CMV-and-HLA carriers, including in an independent cohort.

This clonotype was counted only a few times. Its antigen is currently unknown. The CDR3 totals 16 residues. With V trimmed by 2 bases and J by 3 bases, 8 bases remained unmatched. CDR1 is SGHVS, CDR2 FNYEAQ, per germline. This specimen was cultured PBMCs, taken from culture after CMV antigen stimulation. This clonotype originated in a human donor in good health (CMV status not recorded). Some clones in this sample may be carry-over from other donors' samples. This rearrangement joins TRBV7-6 to TRBJ2-3, with 7 bases fitting TRBD2. As DNA, the CDR3 is TGTGCCAGCAGCTTAACTGGCGGGGGTGCGACAGATACGCAGTATTTT. This encodes CASSLTGGGATDTQYF.